These 16 T cell receptor beta chains were sequenced from one sample in a study of blood T cell repertoires in COVID-19. Measured with immunoSEQ multiplex PCR; TCRdb has only the in-frame clones, and not every one. The table shows over 100,000 clones, with 80% to 85% occurring only once. The sequenced sample was peripheral blood. These receptors were taken from a woman aged 55 to 70 with active or convalescent COVID-19.

The chain uses TRBV6-5 and TRBJ2-3; D gene ambiguous. Trimming removed 9 bases at V and 1 base at J, with 8 bases between. In germline, CDR1 is MNHEY, CDR2 SVGAGI. The length of the CDR3 is 12 residues. The CDR3 DNA follows: TGTGCCAGTACACGGGGCACAGATACGCAGTATTTT. Its translation is CASTRGTDTQYF.

The chain combines TRBV5-1 with TRBJ1-6, with 10 nucleotides matching TRBD1. The junction had 7 bases not matched to a gene; V was cut back by 4 bases and J by 9 bases. The V gene's germline CDR1 is SGHRS and CDR2 YFSETQ. The CDR3 is 15 residues long. In DNA, the CDR3 is TGCGCCAGCAGCCGGGACAGGGGTAGAGGTTCACCCCTCCACTTT. It encodes CASSRDRGRGSPLHF.

This rearrangement joins TRBV21-1 to TRBJ2-1; TRBD2, the table's D call, lacks a check against the DNA. TRBV21-1 constitutes a pseudogene. The CDR3 is 17 amino acids. The CDR3 here is CASSARLAGDSYNEQFF. In nucleotides, the CDR3 is TGTGCCAGCAGCGCCCGACTAGCGGGAGACTCCTACAATGAGCAGTTCTTC.

CDR3 DNA sequence: TGTGCCAGTAGGGGGCTTGAGGTGGACAATGAGCAGTTCTTC. It specifies CASRGLEVDNEQFF. The V call is TRBV19, the J call TRBJ2-1, with D possibly TRBD1 on 5 matching bases. The V end was cut by 6 bases, the J end by 5 bases, with 14 bases between. The germline gives CDR1 LNHDA, CDR2 SQIVND (reference sequence). This CDR3 has 14 residues.

In this sample, this clone turned up once. The genes are TRBV25-1 and TRBJ1-1; a possible D gene is TRBD1 (5 bases). This CDR3 has 14 residues. The V end lost 2 bases, the J end lost 1 base, and 8 bases lay between the germline ends. CDR1 is MGHDK and CDR2 is SYGVNS in the germline V gene. For the CDR3, the DNA is TGTGCCAGCAGTGAACAAGGGGAGAACACTGAAGCTTTCTTT. Translating it yields CASSEQGENTEAFF.

V and J are TRBV21-1 and TRBJ1-6. TRBV21-1 corresponds to a pseudogene. This CDR3 contains 14 residues. The chain's CDR3 is CASSLKTGGAPLHF. The CDR3 bases are TGTGCCAGCAGCCTGAAGACTGGGGGGGCACCCCTCCACTTT.

V usage is TRBV27 and J usage is TRBJ2-1; D uncertain. The germline gives CDR1 MNHEY, CDR2 SMNVEV (reference sequence). The CDR3 totals 14 residues. V dropped 1 base and J dropped 0 bases, with 4 bases sitting between them. As DNA, the CDR3 is TGTGCCAGCAGTTTATATAGCTCCTACAATGAGCAGTTCTTC. Amino acids: CASSLYSSYNEQFF.

The chain links TRBV28 to TRBJ1-2, with 9 positions matching TRBD1. The junction had 6 bases not matched to a gene; V was cut back by 6 bases and J by 4 bases. Germline-derived CDR1 and CDR2 are MDHEN and SYDVKM. CDR3 length equals 14 residues. The CDR3 loop is CASRTDRGTYGYTF. The CDR3 bases are TGTGCCAGCAGAACCGACAGGGGGACCTATGGCTACACCTTC.

This clone was seen only once. This chain joins TRBV2 and TRBJ2-5; 10 nucleotides agree with TRBD2. The junction had 6 bases not matched to a gene; V was cut back by 6 bases and J by 5 bases. Germline V gene lookup returns CDR1 SNHLY and CDR2 FYNNEI. This CDR3 comprises 14 residues. The CDR3, as DNA: TGTGCCAGCAGACACCTAGCGGGGGCTGAGACCCAGTACTTC. It encodes CASRHLAGAETQYF.

Details on this clone: Other DNA sequences in the same sample also yield this CDR3. This sequence joins TRBV5-8 and TRBJ1-4; the match to TRBD1 covers 9 bases. The V gene's germline CDR1 is SGHTS and CDR2 YDEGEE. This CDR3 comprises 16 residues. Trimming took 3 bases from V and 2 from J; bases not matched to a gene: 5. The CDR3 coding sequence is TGTGCCAGCAGCTCGGGACAGGGTACGACTAATGAAAAACTGTTTTTT. Translation gives CASSSGQGTTNEKLFF.

The rearrangement links TRBV3-1 (or the pseudogene TRBV3-2) to TRBJ2-1; D may be TRBD2 (6 bases). This CDR3 is 14 amino acids long. CDR1 is LGHDT, CDR2 YNNKEL, per germline (reference sequence). V was clipped by 4 bases and J by 5 bases, with 12 bases between them. This CDR3 reads CASSRLGGDNEQFF. The CDR3 DNA reads as TGTGCCAGCAGCCGCCTCGGGGGAGACAATGAGCAGTTCTTC.

This sequence joins TRBV7-9 and TRBJ1-6, with D tentatively TRBD1 (6 bases). The CDR3 has 14 amino acids. Germline lookup yields CDR1 SEHNR and CDR2 FQNEAQ (reference sequence). V dropped 5 bases and J dropped 9 bases, with 14 bases sitting between them. CDR3 in DNA: TGTGCCAGCAGCAAAAGGACAGTCCTTTCACCCCTCCACTTT. Protein sequence: CASSKRTVLSPLHF.

The chain combines TRBV19 with TRBJ2-7; D possibly corresponds to TRBD2 (6 bases). Deletions cut 8 bases from V and 7 bases from J, with 18 bases between. Germline CDR1 reads LNHDA; CDR2 reads SQIVND (reference sequence). This CDR3 has 13 amino acids. The chain's CDR3 is CASSTSGVREQYF. Written as DNA, the CDR3 is TGTGCCAGTTCGACTAGTGGGGTTCGGGAGCAGTACTTC.

J is TRBJ2-5 and V is TRBV5-4; the match to TRBD1 covers 11 bases. Germline V gene data show CDR1 as SGHNT and CDR2 as YYREEE (reference sequence). The CDR3 spans 16 residues. The V gene end was trimmed by 4 bases and the J gene end by 4 bases; junction bases not matched to a gene: 9. Here the CDR3 reads CASSLGTGGIGETQYF. DNA for the CDR3: TGTGCCAGCAGCCTAGGGACAGGGGGTATCGGAGAGACCCAGTACTTC.

The chain is built from TRBV11-2 and TRBJ1-2; 9 bases align to TRBD1. Per the germline V gene, CDR1 is SGHAT and CDR2 is FQNNGV. The V and J ends lost 11 bases and 5 bases, in that order; junction bases with no gene match: 9. The CDR3 length is 13 residues. Here the CDR3 reads CAVRGQGFYGYTF. CDR3 nucleotide sequence: TGTGCCGTTCGGGGACAGGGTTTTTATGGCTACACCTTC.

The rearrangement joins TRBV2 to TRBJ2-2; 7 bases map to TRBD2. This CDR3 has 15 residues. Germline V gene data show CDR1 as SNHLY and CDR2 as FYNNEI. V trimming: 8 bases; J trimming: 1 base; junction bases outside the gene matches: 7. The CDR3 reads CASGVTSLNTGELFF. The CDR3 nucleotides read TGTGCCAGCGGGGTGACTAGCTTGAACACCGGGGAGCTGTTTTTT.